These 16 T cell receptor beta chains were sequenced from one sample in a study of long-term antiretroviral therapy in people with HIV. They ran version v3.0 of the immunoSEQ assay at survey level. Sequenced by immunoSEQ multiplex PCR; TCRdb stores in-frame clones only, minus some. The table records 12,000 or so clones, about 70% of them present only once. Source: unsorted PBMCs, taken approximately 3.1 years before starting antiretroviral therapy. Receptor source: a man aged 40-49 years with HIV.

The chain carries TRBV7-9 and TRBJ2-3; no definite D call. V was shortened by 5 bases and J by 4 bases, with 10 bases between the two germline ends. The V gene's germline CDR1 is SEHNR and CDR2 FQNEAQ (reference sequence). This CDR3 contains 13 residues. Here the CDR3 reads CASSTRPPDTQYF. The DNA of the CDR3 is TGTGCCAGCAGCACCCGTCCACCAGATACGCAGTATTTT. The full variable domain, in which reference TRBV7-9 and TRBJ2-3 provide the parts outside the CDR3, is DTGVSQNPRHKITKRGQNVTFRCDPISEHNRLYWYRQTLGQGPEFLTYFQNEAQLEKSRLLSDRFSAERPKGSFSTLEIQRTEQGDSAMYLCASSTRPPDTQYFGPGTRLTVL.

The sample holds a few counts of this clone. This chain joins TRBV11-2 and TRBJ2-1, with D possibly being TRBD2 (5 bases). CDR1 is SGHAT, CDR2 FQNNGV, per germline. V lost 5 bases and J 3 bases, leaving 17 bases between the germline ends. The length of the CDR3 is 16 residues. The CDR3 loop is CASSPPMAGDYNEQFF. The DNA for the CDR3 is TGTGCCAGCAGCCCCCCCATGGCGGGCGACTACAATGAGCAGTTCTTC.

The J gene is TRBJ1-1, the V gene TRBV9; a weak D match, TRBD1 (6 bases). CDR1 and CDR2 (germline): SGDLS, YYNGEE. The V and J ends lost 3 bases and 6 bases respectively, with 18 bases between them. CDR3 length: 15 residues. The CDR3: CASSAHNTRGAEAFF. The CDR3 region has the DNA TGTGCCAGCAGCGCCCACAATACCAGGGGAGCTGAAGCTTTCTTT.

The chain is built from TRBV28 and TRBJ2-5; possibly TRBD1 for D (6 bases). The CDR3 has 16 residues. Germline assignment: CDR1 MDHEN and CDR2 SYDVKM. V lost 4 bases, J lost 4 bases, and 19 bases lay in between. The DNA for the CDR3 is TGTGCCAGCAGTTCTAATGGGCTGGGGGCGGGAGAGACCCAGTACTTC. This codes for CASSSNGLGAGETQYF.

This clone qualifies as medium-sized (0.01 to 0.1%). V usage is TRBV6-4 and J usage is TRBJ2-1, with TRBD1 matching 11 bases. Germline CDR1 MRHNA, CDR2 SNTAGT. With 0 bases clipped from V and 6 bases from J, the junction kept 4 bases outside the gene matches. CDR3 size: 16 residues. The chain's CDR3 is CASSDSWTGGFNEQFF. The CDR3 DNA sequence: TGTGCCAGCAGTGACTCTTGGACAGGGGGCTTCAATGAGCAGTTCTTC.

In its sample, this clone was seen once. The gene calls are TRBV12-5 and TRBJ2-3; D not resolved. Germline CDR1 reads LGHNT; CDR2 reads FRNRAP. CDR3 length: 13 amino acids. V was trimmed by 6 bases and J by 1 base, leaving 8 bases between them. CDR3 nucleotides: TGTGCTAGTGGAACGGTGGGCACAGATACGCAGTATTTT. Translating gives CASGTVGTDTQYF.

DNA of the CDR3: TGTGCCAGCAGCCTGAGCTCGGGAGTCTCCGGGGAGCTGTTTTTT. Its translation: CASSLSSGVSGELFF. The chain couples TRBV7-9 to TRBJ2-2, with D possibly being TRBD2 (6 bases). V was pared by 5 bases and J by 6 bases, with 16 bases between. Germline CDR1 is SEHNR and CDR2 is FQNEAQ (reference sequence). CDR3 length equals 15 residues. Filled out from reference TRBV7-9 and TRBJ2-2, the complete variable domain reads DTGVSQNPRHKITKRGQNVTFRCDPISEHNRLYWYRQTLGQGPEFLTYFQNEAQLEKSRLLSDRFSAERPKGSFSTLEIQRTEQGDSAMYLCASSLSSGVSGELFFGEGSRLTVL.

This clone has only one observation. The chain joins TRBV28 to TRBJ2-7; D unresolved. This CDR3 has 11 residues. V lost 11 bases and J 6 bases, leaving 14 bases between the germline ends. Germline-derived CDR1 and CDR2 are MDHEN and SYDVKM. CDR3 in DNA: TGTGCCGCCAGGTGGTCGAGCGAGCAGTACTTC. Protein: CAARWSSEQYF.

The genes are TRBV27 and TRBJ2-5, with D hard to call. This CDR3 is built from 13 residues. CDR1 is MNHEY and CDR2 is SMNVEV in the germline V gene (reference sequence). V was shortened by 7 bases and J by 6 bases, with 15 bases between the two germline ends. CDR3 DNA: TGTGCCAGCACCGATAGGATAGCCAAGACCCAGTACTTC. Translating gives CASTDRIAKTQYF.

The V and J genes are TRBV7-9 and TRBJ1-1; no reliable D call. Germline CDR1 SEHNR, CDR2 FQNEAQ (reference sequence). CDR3 size: 14 residues. V shed 3 bases and J shed 0 bases, with 8 bases lying between them. CDR3 coding DNA: TGTGCCAGCAGCTTGGGTCAGCTGAACACTGAAGCTTTCTTT. Protein sequence: CASSLGQLNTEAFF.

The genes are TRBV6-4 and TRBJ1-2; 7 nucleotides match TRBD1. Germline CDR1 is MRHNA and CDR2 is SNTAGT. The CDR3 has 14 amino acids. J gave up 4 bases and V 3 bases, and 5 bases lay outside the gene matches. The CDR3 sequence is CASSEKGGSYGYTF. The DNA for the CDR3 is TGTGCCAGCAGTGAAAAAGGGGGCAGCTATGGCTACACCTTC.

The rearrangement uses TRBV27 and TRBJ2-1, with TRBD2 matching 8 bases. The CDR3 loop spans 15 amino acids. Germline V gene data show CDR1 as MNHEY and CDR2 as SMNVEV (reference sequence). The V segment lost 5 bases and the J segment 6 bases; nucleotides outside the gene matches: 9. CDR3 region: CASSVKREYGNEQFF. The CDR3 nucleotides are TGTGCCAGCAGTGTTAAGCGGGAGTATGGCAATGAGCAGTTCTTC.

This chain joins TRBV7-8 and TRBJ2-1; D remains unclear. Germline-derived CDR1 and CDR2 are SGHVS and FQNEAQ. Trimming removed 1 base at V and 4 bases at J, with 11 bases between. This CDR3 region has 15 residues. As DNA, the CDR3 is TGTGCCAGCAGCTTAGGGGCTCTAAGGTACAATGAGCAGTTCTTC. Translation gives CASSLGALRYNEQFF.

This clone is medium-sized in the sample. The chain links TRBV6-4 to TRBJ1-1; possible D gene TRBD1, 5 bases. The CDR3 is 13 amino acids. Germline V gene data show CDR1 as MRHNA and CDR2 as SNTAGT. Deletions cut 6 bases from V and 4 bases from J, with 12 bases between. The CDR3 region is CASRETAGTEAFF. The DNA for the CDR3 is TGTGCCAGCAGAGAGACAGCGGGCACTGAAGCTTTCTTT.

The J gene is TRBJ2-7, the V gene TRBV11-3, with D maybe TRBD1 (6 bases). From germline, CDR1 is SGHNT and CDR2 YENEEA. V was shortened by 5 bases and J by 5 bases, with 19 bases between the two germline ends. The CDR3 is 15 residues long. The CDR3 protein is CASSLRGHTGNEQYF. CDR3 bases: TGTGCCAGCAGCCTCCGAGGCCATACAGGGAACGAGCAGTACTTC.

This chain links TRBV9 with TRBJ2-7; D call uncertain. CDR3 length: 15 amino acids. The V and J ends lost 0 bases and 2 bases respectively, with 12 bases between them. Germline V lookup: CDR1 SGDLS, CDR2 YYNGEE. This CDR3 is CASSVGPKPTYEQYF. The CDR3 region has the DNA TGTGCCAGCAGCGTAGGGCCGAAACCTACCTACGAGCAGTACTTC. Combining the CDR3 with reference TRBV9 and TRBJ2-7 gives the whole variable domain DSGVTQTPKHLITATGQRVTLRCSPRSGDLSVYWYQQSLDQGLQFLIQYYNGEERAKGNILERFSAQQFPDLHSELNLSSLELGDSALYFCASSVGPKPTYEQYFGPGTRLTVT.